What follows describes a single TCR beta chain. Unique molecular identifiers were attached to individual cDNA molecules within the library. MiXCR was run by TCRdb on the RACE reads, yielding one entry per CDR3 protein. The top ten hold 11% to 15% of the sample, which has tens of thousands of distinct CDR3 sequences, about 9.4% seen once. This specimen comes from a study of human T cells and chemical hapten exposure. Study at large: After 6 days, upper back 0.01% DPC patch tests were scored.

Time point: pre-sensitization, week 0. Treatment given: therapeutic diphenylcyclopropenone sensitization with weekly scalp DPC. The sequence was collected from a woman aged 40 to 50 with alopecia areata. Some clones in this sample may be carry-over from other donors' samples. This specimen consisted of whole blood, obtained in connection with sensitization to the hapten diphenylcyclopropenone (DPC).

The CDR3 is CSASPGLAGQETQYF. In DNA, the CDR3 is TGCAGTGCTAGCCCTGGACTAGCGGGCCAAGAGACCCAGTACTTC. The rearrangement links TRBV20-1 to TRBJ2-5; 11 bases are a match to TRBD2. V was pared by 3 bases and J by 1 base, with 4 bases of the junction left unmatched. CDR1 is DFQATT, CDR2 SNEGSKA, per germline (reference sequence). The length of the CDR3 is 15 residues.